This T cell receptor beta chain originates from a study of OX40 agonist ivuxolimab in advanced cancers. Using immunoSEQ multiplex PCR, the repertoire was profiled, and TCRdb retains in-frame clones only, with some absent. The sample yields 75,000 to 100,000 clones, 84% seen once. The CDR3 consists of 11 residues. The V gene's germline CDR1 is MDHEN and CDR2 SYDVKM. Deletions cut 8 bases from V and 5 bases from J, with 9 bases between. The V and J genes are TRBV28 and TRBJ1-2; TRBD1 is a possible D gene (5 bases). The receptor comes from an adult with an advanced solid tumor such as melanoma, head and neck, liver or kidney cancer. The sample consisted of CD4+ or CD8+ T cells sorted from blood, taken in a trial of the OX40 agonist ivuxolimab. For the CDR3, the DNA is TGTGCCAGCCTCCGGGGGTATGGCTACACCTTC. It specifies CASLRGYGYTF.